A single T cell receptor (beta chain) is shown here with its context. The sample belongs to a study of blood T cell repertoires in COVID-19. As for the study in general: There were acute and convalescent COVID-19 samples, and they came from the United States, Italy and Spain. PBMCs, B-cell-depleted T cells, or T cells provided the cDNA or gDNA that made up the material.

As originally analysed: How many nucleated cells were present was estimated from reference gene primer amplification. Only in-frame clones appear in the TCRdb table, and some are missing; sequencing was by immunoSEQ multiplex PCR. The V and J calls and clone size are taken from that table; D and trimming were inferred from the DNA. The repertoire holds more than 300,000 clones, with around 88% as singletons. This sequence originates from a woman aged 45-60 years with acute or convalescent COVID-19. The sample taken for sequencing was peripheral blood.

This chain's CDR3 is CASSLGPDYEQYF. CDR3 DNA: TGTGCCAGCAGCTTGGGGCCTGACTACGAGCAGTACTTC. The V and J genes are TRBV11-3 and TRBJ2-7; D is possibly TRBD1 (5 bases). Trimming stripped 3 bases from V and 3 bases from J, with 9 bases between. The CDR3 is 13 amino acids. Germline CDR1 and CDR2: SGHNT and YENEEA.